Listed here is a single T cell receptor (beta chain). Its antigen is not identified. This specimen belongs to a study of T cell responses to AZD1222 COVID-19 vaccine. Study-wide results and caveats: White British donors predominated, females outnumbered males, and clonal diversity was possibly underestimated. Spike was spanned by vaccine-associated CD4 TCRs, with dominance at 160-218 and 743-854.

Data came from immunoSEQ multiplex PCR; TCRdb stores just in-frame clones and leaves some out. The data contain 95,000 to 150,000 clones, 85% to 90% of them singletons. This clonotype originated in an adult in good health. The sample here was peripheral blood, taken on day 0 of AZD1222 vaccination.

CDR3 in DNA: TGTGCCAGCAGTGAAGCGCTTCAGGGGCACATTCAGTACTTC. Translation gives CASSEALQGHIQYF. This chain uses TRBV6-1 with TRBJ2-4; TRBD1 might be the D (6 bases). This CDR3 is built from 14 residues. Germline CDR1 and CDR2: MNHNS and SASEGT. Trimming took off 0 bases at V and 8 bases at J, with 11 bases between the two ends.